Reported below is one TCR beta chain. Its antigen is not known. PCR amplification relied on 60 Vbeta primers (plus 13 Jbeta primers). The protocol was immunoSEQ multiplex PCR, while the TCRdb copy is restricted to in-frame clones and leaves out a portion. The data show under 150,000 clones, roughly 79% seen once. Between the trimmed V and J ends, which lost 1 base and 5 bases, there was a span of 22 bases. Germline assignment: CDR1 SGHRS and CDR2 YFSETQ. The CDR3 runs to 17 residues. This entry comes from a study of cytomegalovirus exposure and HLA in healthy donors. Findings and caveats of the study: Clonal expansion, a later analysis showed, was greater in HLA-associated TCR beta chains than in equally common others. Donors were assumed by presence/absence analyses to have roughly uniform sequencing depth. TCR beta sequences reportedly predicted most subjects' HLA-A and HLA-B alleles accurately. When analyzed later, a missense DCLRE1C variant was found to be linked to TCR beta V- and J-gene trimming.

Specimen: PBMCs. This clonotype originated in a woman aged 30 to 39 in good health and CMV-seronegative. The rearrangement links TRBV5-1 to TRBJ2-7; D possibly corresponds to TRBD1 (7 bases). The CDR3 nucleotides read TGCGCCAGCAGCTTGTCGTGGGGGGCAGGGGGGTTCGACGAGCAGTACTTC. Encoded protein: CASSLSWGAGGFDEQYF.